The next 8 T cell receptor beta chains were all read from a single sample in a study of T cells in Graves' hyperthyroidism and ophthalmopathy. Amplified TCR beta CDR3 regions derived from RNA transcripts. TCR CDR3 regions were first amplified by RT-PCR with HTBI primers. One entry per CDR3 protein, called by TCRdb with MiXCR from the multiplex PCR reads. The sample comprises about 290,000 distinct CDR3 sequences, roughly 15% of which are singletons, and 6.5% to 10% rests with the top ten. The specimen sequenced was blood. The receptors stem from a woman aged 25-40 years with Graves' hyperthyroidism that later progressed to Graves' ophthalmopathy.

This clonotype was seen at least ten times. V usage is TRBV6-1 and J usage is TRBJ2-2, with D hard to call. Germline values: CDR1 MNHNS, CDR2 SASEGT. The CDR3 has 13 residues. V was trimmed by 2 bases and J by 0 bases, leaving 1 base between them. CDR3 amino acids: CASSETNTGELFF. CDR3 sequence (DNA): TGTGCCAGCAGTGAAACGAACACCGGGGAGCTGTTTTTT.

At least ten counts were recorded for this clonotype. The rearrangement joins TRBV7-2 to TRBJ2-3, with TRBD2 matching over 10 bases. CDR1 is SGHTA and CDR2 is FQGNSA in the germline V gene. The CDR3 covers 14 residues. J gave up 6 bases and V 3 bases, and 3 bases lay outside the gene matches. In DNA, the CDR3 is TGTGCCAGCAGCTTTAGCGGGAGGCCGGATACGCAGTATTTT. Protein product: CASSFSGRPDTQYF. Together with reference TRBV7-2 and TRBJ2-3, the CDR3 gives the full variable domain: GAGVSQSPSNKVTEKGKDVELRCDPISGHTALYWYRQSLGQGLEFLIYFQGNSAPDKSGLPSDRFSAERTGGSVSTLTIQRTQQEDSAVYLCASSFSGRPDTQYFGPGTRLTVL.

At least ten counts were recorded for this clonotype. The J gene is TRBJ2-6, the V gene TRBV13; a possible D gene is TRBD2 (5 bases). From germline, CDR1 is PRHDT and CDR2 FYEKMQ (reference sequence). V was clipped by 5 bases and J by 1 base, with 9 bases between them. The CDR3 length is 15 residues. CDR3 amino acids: CASSPKRSGANVLTF. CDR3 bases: TGTGCCAGCAGCCCCAAGCGGTCTGGGGCCAACGTCCTGACTTTC.

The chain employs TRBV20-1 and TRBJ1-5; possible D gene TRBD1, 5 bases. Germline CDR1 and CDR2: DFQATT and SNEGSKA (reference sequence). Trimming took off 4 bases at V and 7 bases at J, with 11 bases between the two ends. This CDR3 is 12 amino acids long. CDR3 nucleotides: TGCAGTGCTAAAGCAGGGAGGCAGCCCCAGCATTTT. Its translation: CSAKAGRQPQHF.

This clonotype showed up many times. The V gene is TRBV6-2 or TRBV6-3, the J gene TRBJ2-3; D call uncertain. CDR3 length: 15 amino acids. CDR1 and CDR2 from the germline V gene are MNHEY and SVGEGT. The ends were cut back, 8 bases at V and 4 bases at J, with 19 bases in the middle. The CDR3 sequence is CASATLGSRSDTQYF. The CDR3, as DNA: TGTGCCAGCGCCACCCTTGGGTCCCGTTCAGATACGCAGTATTTT.

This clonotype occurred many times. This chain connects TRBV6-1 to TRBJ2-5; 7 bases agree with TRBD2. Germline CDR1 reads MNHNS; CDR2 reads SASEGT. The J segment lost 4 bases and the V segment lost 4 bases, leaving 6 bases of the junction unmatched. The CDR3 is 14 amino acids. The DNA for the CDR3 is TGTGCCAGCAGTGTAGCGGGCGGGCGAGAGACCCAGTACTTC. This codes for CASSVAGGRETQYF.

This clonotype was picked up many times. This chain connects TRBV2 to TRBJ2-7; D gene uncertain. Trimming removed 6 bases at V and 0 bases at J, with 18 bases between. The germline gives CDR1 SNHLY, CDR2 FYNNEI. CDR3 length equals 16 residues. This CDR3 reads CASSTTGQAHSYEQYF. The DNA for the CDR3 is TGTGCCAGCAGCACCACGGGCCAGGCCCACTCCTACGAGCAGTACTTC.

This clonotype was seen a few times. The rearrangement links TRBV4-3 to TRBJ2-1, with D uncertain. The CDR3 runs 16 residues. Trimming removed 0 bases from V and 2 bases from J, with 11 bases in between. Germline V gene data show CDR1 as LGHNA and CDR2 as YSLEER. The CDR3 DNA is TGCGCCAGCAGCCAAGATTGGACGAAAGCCTACAATGAGCAGTTCTTC. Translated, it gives CASSQDWTKAYNEQFF.